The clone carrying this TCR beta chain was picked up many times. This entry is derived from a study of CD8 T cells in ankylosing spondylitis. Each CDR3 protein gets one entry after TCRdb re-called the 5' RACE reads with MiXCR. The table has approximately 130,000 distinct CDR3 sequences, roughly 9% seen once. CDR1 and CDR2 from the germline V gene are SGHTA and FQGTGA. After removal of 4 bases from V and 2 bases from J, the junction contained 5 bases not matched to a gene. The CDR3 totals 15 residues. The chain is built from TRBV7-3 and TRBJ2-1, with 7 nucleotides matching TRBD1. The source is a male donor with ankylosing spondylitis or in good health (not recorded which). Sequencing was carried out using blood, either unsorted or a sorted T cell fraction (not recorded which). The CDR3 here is CASSSDGTAYNEQFF. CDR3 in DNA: TGTGCCAGCAGCTCCGACGGGACAGCCTACAATGAGCAGTTCTTC.